This T cell receptor (beta chain) was observed in a study of cytomegalovirus exposure and HLA in healthy donors. Study conclusions and caveats: It was reported that TCR beta sequences correctly inferred the HLA-A and HLA-B alleles for most subjects. It was approximately 170 TCR beta chains that were listed as cytomegalovirus-associated. TCR sequences were mostly rare, though some public TCRs occurred in many donors.

To note about this clone: Antigen: not known.

It was with 60 Vbeta and 13 Jbeta primers that the PCR ran. Generated by immunoSEQ multiplex PCR, the TCRdb table keeps only in-frame clones and is missing some. The sample records about 150,000 clones, about 64% being singletons. The source material was PBMCs. This sequence originates from a woman aged 60-75 years in good health and CMV-seropositive.

This CDR3 is CASSLAGALQYF. The CDR3 nucleotides are TGTGCCAGCAGTTTAGCGGGAGCACTTCAGTACTTC. The J gene is TRBJ2-4, the V gene TRBV28; 7 bases are shared with TRBD2. Germline-derived CDR1 and CDR2 are MDHEN and SYDVKM. CDR3 length: 12 amino acids. V lost 2 bases and J lost 11; bases outside the gene matches: 3.